This entry is about one T cell receptor (beta chain). What it binds is unknown. Method: immunoSEQ multiplex PCR; TCRdb's copy keeps in-frame clones and lacks some. The profile shows tens of thousands of clones, roughly 80% of them singletons. The record originates from a study of T cell clones after liver transplantation. About the research overall: Pre-transplant mixed lymphocyte reactions yielded third-party-reactive TCRbeta sequences as comparators for graft-donor-reactive sequences. Subjects received no induction therapy and standard immunosuppression until randomization at 12-24 months post-transplant.

Whole-study findings and limits: Low donor cell numbers restricted donor-reactive repertoire measurement in a couple of subjects.

Sequenced material: CD4+ T cells from blood, taken less than 50 months after liver transplant. The sequence derives from a human patient who received a liver transplant. Some T cells may originate from the graft donor.

CDR3 region: CATLGQGAYEQYF. DNA of the CDR3: TGTGCCACCCTCGGACAGGGGGCCTACGAGCAGTACTTC. The V call is TRBV10-3, the J call TRBJ2-7, with 10 bases aligning to TRBD1. With 10 bases clipped from V and 2 bases from J, the junction kept 5 bases outside the gene matches. CDR1 is ENHRY and CDR2 is SYGVKD in the germline V gene. The CDR3 runs 13 residues.